What follows is one TCR beta chain and its context. The antigen remains undetermined. These data originate in a study of cytomegalovirus exposure and HLA in healthy donors. Study-level findings and limits: In vitro checks showed that three CMV-associated chains really do target CMV antigens. Relative to the approximately 680-donor mean, N-insertions were reportedly fewer in an Asian-associated ancestry cluster in a later analysis. Sequences of the TCR beta chain were said to predict the HLA-A and HLA-B alleles of most subjects accurately.

The primer mix had 60 Vbeta and 13 Jbeta primers. The assay was immunoSEQ multiplex PCR, and TCRdb's table has in-frame clones only and misses some. Found here are some 120,000 clones, around 75% of them singletons; the top ten hold roughly 3%. This TCR derives from a woman aged 40 to 50 in good health and CMV-seropositive. Sequencing used PBMCs.

The CDR3 sequence: CSVVRGTHEQYF. CDR3 DNA sequence: TGCAGCGTTGTTAGGGGGACCCACGAGCAGTACTTC. V and J are TRBV29-1 and TRBJ2-7, with a possible D match to TRBD1 (6 bases). The germline V and J ends were trimmed by 4 bases and 5 bases, with 12 bases remaining between them. The germline gives CDR1 SQVTM, CDR2 ANQGSEA. CDR3 length: 12 amino acids.